This T cell receptor beta chain was retrieved from a study of blood T cell repertoires in COVID-19. At the level of the study: Spain, Italy and the United States supplied samples that represented acute and convalescent COVID-19.

The V and J ends lost 7 bases and 0 bases respectively, with 10 bases between them. This CDR3 has 13 residues. The germline gives CDR1 MNHEY, CDR2 SMNVEV (reference sequence). Which cohort a participant joined came from the clinical history participants gave. The method was immunoSEQ multiplex PCR; TCRdb's version includes in-frame clones alone and lacks a portion of them. The data contain approximately 270,000 clones, less than 95% of them singletons. This clone was seen a few times. The V gene is TRBV27, the J gene TRBJ2-7; D might be TRBD1 (5 bases). This clonotype originated in a man aged 35 to 55 who had been exposed to COVID-19. Sequenced material: PBMCs or T cells enriched from blood (not recorded which). The CDR3 bases are TGTGCCAGCACCGACAGCAGCTCCTACGAGCAGTACTTC. Translated: CASTDSSSYEQYF.